Shown below are 19 T cell receptor beta chains from a single sample sequenced in a study of vaccination effects on CD4 cells after COVID-19. Produced via immunoSEQ multiplex PCR; TCRdb's table is partial and in-frame only. The data hold about 59,000 clones, with around 78% observed a single time. Ahead of sequencing, the ViraFEST assay grew antigen-specific CD4+ T cells using viral peptide pools. It was after 10 days of culture that CD4+ T cells were isolated. Two doses of BNT162b2 or mRNA-1273 vaccine were administered to participants. For these TCRs, the target antigens are not known. The specimen comprised CD4+ T cells from PBMCs cultured with HCoV-OC43 spike peptides, sampled after COVID-19 vaccination. Subset meaning: HCoV-OC43 spike overlapping peptide pool stimulation. The receptor set was obtained from a human donor who received a COVID-19 vaccine.

The CDR3 DNA is TGCAGCGTTGACAGGGGGACAACCGGGGAGCTGTTTTTT. Its protein product is CSVDRGTTGELFF. The rearrangement joins TRBV29-1 to TRBJ2-2; 7 bases agree with TRBD1. Germline V gives CDR1 SQVTM, CDR2 ANQGSEA. This CDR3 has 13 amino acids. Trimming at V came to 3 bases and at J to 5 bases, leaving 3 bases not matched to a gene.

The chain couples TRBV3-1 (or the pseudogene TRBV3-2) to TRBJ1-1, with a weak D call TRBD1 (6 bases). Germline CDR1 is LGHDT and CDR2 is YNNKEL (reference sequence). V was trimmed by 1 base and J by 4 bases, leaving 13 bases between them. CDR3 length: 15 residues. CDR3 residues: CASSQAGGELTEAFF. The CDR3 DNA is TGTGCCAGCAGCCAAGCCGGGGGCGAGCTCACTGAAGCTTTCTTT.

This clone was seen only a few times. The rearrangement uses TRBV2 and TRBJ2-2; 8 bases match TRBD1. V was clipped by 9 bases and J by 1 base; unmatched bases: 7. Germline loops: CDR1 SNHLY, CDR2 FYNNEI. CDR3 length: 15 amino acids. CDR3 bases: TGTGCCAGTAAGACCGGGACAGGGAACACCGGGGAGCTGTTTTTT. As protein: CASKTGTGNTGELFF. Using reference TRBV2 and TRBJ2-2 for the parts outside the CDR3, the full variable domain is EPEVTQTPSHQVTQMGQEVILRCVPISNHLYFYWYRQILGQKVEFLVSFYNNEISEKSEIFDDQFSVERPDGSNFTLKIRSTKLEDSAMYFCASKTGTGNTGELFFGEGSRLTVL.

This clone was observed a single time. This sequence joins TRBV11-1 and TRBJ1-1; 7 nucleotides align to TRBD1. The junction had 7 bases not matched to a gene; V was cut back by 5 bases and J by 1 base. The CDR3 loop spans 15 amino acids. CDR1 and CDR2 from the germline V gene are SGHAT and FQDESV (reference sequence). CDR3 residues: CASSIGTVTNTEAFF. CDR3 nucleotides: TGTGCCAGCAGCATAGGGACAGTGACGAACACTGAAGCTTTCTTT.

As DNA, the CDR3 is TGTGCCAGCAGCTTCGGGACAGGGGAGTCACCCCTCCACTTT. This translates into CASSFGTGESPLHF. The genes are TRBV7-3 and TRBJ1-6; 10 positions match TRBD1. V lost 3 bases, J lost 10 bases, and 3 bases stayed unmatched. Germline CDR1 SGHTA, CDR2 FQGTGA. This CDR3 contains 14 residues.

The rearrangement links TRBV3-1 (or the pseudogene TRBV3-2) to TRBJ2-1, with TRBD1 as a possible D gene (6 bases). The CDR3 has 16 residues. Germline CDR1 and CDR2: LGHDT and YNNKEL (reference sequence). V lost 5 bases, J lost 9 bases, and 23 bases lay in between. CDR3 sequence: CASSIGLAPLGGEQFF. The CDR3, as DNA: TGTGCCAGCAGCATCGGGTTGGCCCCGTTAGGGGGTGAGCAGTTCTTC.

The rearrangement links TRBV28 to TRBJ2-7; 7 bases map to TRBD1. CDR3 length: 13 amino acids. CDR1 MDHEN and CDR2 SYDVKM come from the germline V gene. Germline trimming cut 5 bases from V and 3 bases from J; bases unmatched to any gene: 4. CDR3 DNA sequence: TGTGCCAGCAGTGCGACAGGGCGCTACGAGCAGTACGTC. This encodes CASSATGRYEQYV.

CDR3 bases: TGTGCCAGTAGTATAGATCACCGCGGGTCTGGGGCCAACGTCCTGACTTTC. Amino acids: CASSIDHRGSGANVLTF. The chain is built from TRBV19 and TRBJ2-6; D is perhaps TRBD2 (5 bases). The length of the CDR3 is 17 residues. V shed 0 bases and J shed 1 base, with 10 bases lying between them. Germline V CDR1 and CDR2: LNHDA, SQIVND (reference sequence).

The chain carries TRBV7-2 and TRBJ2-1; 9 positions agree with TRBD1. Trimming at V came to 2 bases and at J to 10 bases, leaving 12 bases not matched to a gene. Per germline, CDR1 SGHTA and CDR2 FQGNSA. CDR3 length: 16 amino acids. The CDR3 DNA follows: TGTGCCAGCAGCTTAAGACGCACAGGGGGCGCATTGGAGCAGTTCTTC. Translated, it gives CASSLRRTGGALEQFF.

This chain joins TRBV10-3 and TRBJ1-6; D not certain. Trimming left V 2 bases short and J 0 bases short, with 8 bases between. Looked up from germline, CDR1 is ENHRY and CDR2 is SYGVKD. The CDR3 is 16 residues long. The CDR3 is CAISELGSSYNSPLHF. In DNA, the CDR3 is TGTGCCATCAGTGAGCTAGGGAGCTCCTATAATTCACCCCTCCACTTT.

J is TRBJ2-5 and V is TRBV5-1; 9 nucleotides match TRBD2. V was pared by 1 base and J by 2 bases, with 3 bases of the junction left unmatched. This CDR3 has 15 amino acids. Germline V gives CDR1 SGHRS, CDR2 YFSETQ. The CDR3 region has the DNA TGCGCCAGCAGCTTGCTAGCGGGGAGTCAAGAGACCCAGTACTTC. Its translation: CASSLLAGSQETQYF. The full variable domain, completed using reference TRBV5-1 and TRBJ2-5, is KAGVTQTPRYLIKTRGQQVTLSCSPISGHRSVSWYQQTPGQGLQFLFEYFSETQRNKGNFPGRFSGRQFSNSRSEMNVSTLELGDSALYLCASSLLAGSQETQYFGPGTRLLVL.

The chain joins TRBV7-9 to TRBJ2-7; 9 bases fit TRBD1. This CDR3 region has 14 residues. Trimming took 5 bases from V and 2 from J; bases not matched to a gene: 4. The germline CDR1 and CDR2 sequences are SEHNR and FQNEAQ (reference sequence). The CDR3 here is CASSPGTGTYEQYV. DNA of the CDR3: TGTGCCAGCAGCCCAGGGACAGGGACCTACGAGCAGTACGTC.

The sample holds a few counts of this clone. The rearrangement joins TRBV24-1 to TRBJ1-5; D not resolved. The V end lost 4 bases, the J end lost 5 bases, and 5 bases lay between the germline ends. Germline-derived CDR1 and CDR2 are KGHDR and SFDVKD. The CDR3 is 12 residues long. The DNA of the CDR3 is TGTGCCACCAGTGACTCATATCAGCCCCAGCATTTT. Its protein is CATSDSYQPQHF.

The genes are TRBV29-1 and TRBJ2-1, with D possibly matching TRBD2 (7 bases). Trimming stripped 2 bases from V and 4 bases from J, with 12 bases between. Germline CDR1 is SQVTM and CDR2 is ANQGSEA. The CDR3 runs 14 residues. The chain's CDR3 is CSVEWGGQYNEQFF. In DNA, the CDR3 is TGCAGCGTTGAATGGGGGGGGCAATACAATGAGCAGTTCTTC.

This clone was counted a few times. The CDR3 is CASSLKPQSIGYTF. CDR3 nucleotides: TGTGCCAGTAGCCTCAAACCCCAGTCTATTGGCTACACCTTC. This chain joins TRBV19 and TRBJ1-2; D is unresolved. CDR1 and CDR2 (germline): LNHDA, SQIVND (reference sequence). V gave up 6 bases and J gave up 7 bases, with 18 bases separating them. CDR3 length: 14 amino acids.

This clone was found once. This chain uses TRBV2 with TRBJ2-7, with 10 bases lining up with TRBD1. This CDR3 is 15 amino acids long. Germline V lookup: CDR1 SNHLY, CDR2 FYNNEI. Trimming removed 1 base from V and 2 bases from J; junction bases left unmatched: 2. CDR3 region: CASSEEGQGTYEQYV. The CDR3 bases are TGTGCCAGCAGTGAAGAGGGACAGGGGACCTACGAGCAGTACGTC.

The J gene is TRBJ2-3, the V gene TRBV4-1; D is ambiguous. The CDR3 is made up of 15 amino acids. Germline V gene sequence: CDR1 MGHRA, CDR2 YSYEKL. Trimming shortened V by 6 bases and J by 9 bases, and 22 bases separated the two germline ends. This CDR3 is CASRKSTSRNKTQYF. CDR3 DNA: TGCGCCAGCAGAAAAAGCACCAGCCGTAATAAGACGCAGTATTTT.

This chain links TRBV19 with TRBJ1-6; TRBD1 matches 8 bases. The V and J ends lost 10 bases and 7 bases, in that order; junction bases with no gene match: 12. CDR3 size: 15 residues. From germline, CDR1 is LNHDA and CDR2 SQIVND (reference sequence). CDR3 residues: CANLSTDRGNSPLHF. In DNA form, the CDR3 reads TGTGCCAACCTATCGACCGACAGGGGAAATTCACCCCTCCACTTT.

The chain joins TRBV3-1 (or the pseudogene TRBV3-2) to TRBJ1-3; 7 nucleotides agree with TRBD1. CDR1 LGHDT and CDR2 YNNKEL come from the germline V gene (reference sequence). Trimming at V came to 2 bases and at J to 0 bases, leaving 4 bases not matched to a gene. The CDR3 runs 16 residues. The CDR3 region has the DNA TGTGCCAGCAGCCAATTCGGGACAGTCTCTGGAAACACCATATATTTT. It translates to CASSQFGTVSGNTIYF.